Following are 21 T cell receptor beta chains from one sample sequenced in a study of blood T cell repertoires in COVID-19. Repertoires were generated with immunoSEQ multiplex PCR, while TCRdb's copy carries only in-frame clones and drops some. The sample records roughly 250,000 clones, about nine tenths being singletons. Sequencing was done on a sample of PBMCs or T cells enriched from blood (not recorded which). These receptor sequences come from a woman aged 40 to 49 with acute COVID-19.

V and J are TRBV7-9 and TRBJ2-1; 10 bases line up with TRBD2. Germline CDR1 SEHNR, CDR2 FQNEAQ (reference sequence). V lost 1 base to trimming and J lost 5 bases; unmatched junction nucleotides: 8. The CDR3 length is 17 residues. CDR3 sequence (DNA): TGTGCCAGCAGCTTAGGACCCGGGCTAGCGGGAGACAATGAGCAGTTCTTC. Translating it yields CASSLGPGLAGDNEQFF.

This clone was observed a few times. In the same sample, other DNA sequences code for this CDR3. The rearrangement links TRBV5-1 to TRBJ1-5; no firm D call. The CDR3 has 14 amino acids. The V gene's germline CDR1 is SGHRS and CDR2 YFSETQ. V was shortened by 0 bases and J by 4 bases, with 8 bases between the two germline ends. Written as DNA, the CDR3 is TGCGCCAGCAGCTTGGACGGAGTTAATCAGCCCCAGCATTTT. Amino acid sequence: CASSLDGVNQPQHF.

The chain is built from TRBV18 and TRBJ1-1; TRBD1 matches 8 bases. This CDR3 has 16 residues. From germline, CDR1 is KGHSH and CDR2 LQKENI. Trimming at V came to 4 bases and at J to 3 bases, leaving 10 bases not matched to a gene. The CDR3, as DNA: TGTGCCAGCTCACTACATCCAGGGGGCTGGGACACTGAAGCTTTCTTT. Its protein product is CASSLHPGGWDTEAFF.

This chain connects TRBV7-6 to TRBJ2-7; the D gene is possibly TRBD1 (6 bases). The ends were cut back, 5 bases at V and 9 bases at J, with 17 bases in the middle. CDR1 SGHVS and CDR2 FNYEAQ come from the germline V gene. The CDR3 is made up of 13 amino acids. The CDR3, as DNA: TGTGCCAGCAGCCCAGATACAGGGTTCGGGCAGTACTTC. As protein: CASSPDTGFGQYF. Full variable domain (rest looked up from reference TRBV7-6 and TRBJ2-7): GAGVSQSPRYKVTKRGQDVALRCDPISGHVSLYWYRQALGQGPEFLTYFNYEAQQDKSGLPNDRFSAERPEGSISTLTIQRTEQRDSAMYRCASSPDTGFGQYFGPGTRLTVT.

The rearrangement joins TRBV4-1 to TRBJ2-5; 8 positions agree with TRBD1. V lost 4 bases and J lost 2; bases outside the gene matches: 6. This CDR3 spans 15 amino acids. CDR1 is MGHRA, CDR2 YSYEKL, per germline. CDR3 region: CASSRLGTGQETQYF. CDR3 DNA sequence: TGCGCCAGCAGCCGTCTAGGGACAGGTCAAGAGACCCAGTACTTC.

The CDR3 is CASSPPGLESNEQFF. The CDR3 DNA is TGTGCCAGCAGCCCGCCGGGACTAGAGTCGAATGAGCAGTTCTTC. The chain joins TRBV3-1 (or the pseudogene TRBV3-2) to TRBJ2-1; 8 bases are shared with TRBD2. Germline V gives CDR1 LGHDT, CDR2 YNNKEL (reference sequence). The junction had 9 bases not matched to a gene; V was cut back by 4 bases and J by 7 bases. The CDR3 has 15 residues.

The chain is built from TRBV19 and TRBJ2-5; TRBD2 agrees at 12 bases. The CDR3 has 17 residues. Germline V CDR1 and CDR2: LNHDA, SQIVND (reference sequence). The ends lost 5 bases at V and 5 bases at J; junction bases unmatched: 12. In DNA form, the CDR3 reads TGTGCCAGTAGTGCAAACTCACTAGCGGGGGGCTCGGAGACCCAGTACTTC. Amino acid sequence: CASSANSLAGGSETQYF.

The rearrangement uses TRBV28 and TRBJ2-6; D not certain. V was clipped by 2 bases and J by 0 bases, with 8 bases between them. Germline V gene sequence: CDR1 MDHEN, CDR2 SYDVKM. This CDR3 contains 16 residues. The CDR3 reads CASSLGRISGANVLTF. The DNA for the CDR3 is TGTGCCAGCAGTTTAGGCAGAATCTCTGGGGCCAACGTCCTGACTTTC.

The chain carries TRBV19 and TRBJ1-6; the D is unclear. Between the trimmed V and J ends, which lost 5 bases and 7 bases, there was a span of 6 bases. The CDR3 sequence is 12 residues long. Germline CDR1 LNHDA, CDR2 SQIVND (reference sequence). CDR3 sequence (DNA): TGTGCCAGTAGTGGCCAGAATTCACCCCTCCACTTT. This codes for CASSGQNSPLHF.

The CDR3 reads CASLLVGNQPQHF. The CDR3 bases are TGTGCCAGCCTTTTGGTAGGCAATCAGCCCCAGCATTTT. The chain recombines TRBV2 with TRBJ1-5, with no clear D. V lost 8 bases, J lost 2 bases, and 10 bases lay in between. The CDR3 sequence is 13 residues long. Germline loops: CDR1 SNHLY, CDR2 FYNNEI.

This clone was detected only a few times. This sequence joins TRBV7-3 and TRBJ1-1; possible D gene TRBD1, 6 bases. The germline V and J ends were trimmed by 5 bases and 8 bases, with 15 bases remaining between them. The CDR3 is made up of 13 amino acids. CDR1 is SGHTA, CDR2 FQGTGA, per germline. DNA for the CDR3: TGTGCCAGCAGCCTCTACAGGGATAAAGAAGCTTTCTTT. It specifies CASSLYRDKEAFF.

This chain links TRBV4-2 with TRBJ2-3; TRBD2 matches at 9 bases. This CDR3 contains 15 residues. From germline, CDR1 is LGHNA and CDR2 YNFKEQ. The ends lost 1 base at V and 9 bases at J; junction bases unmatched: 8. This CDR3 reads CASSQASGVVRTQYF. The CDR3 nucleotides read TGTGCCAGCAGCCAAGCTAGCGGGGTTGTAAGAACGCAGTATTTT.

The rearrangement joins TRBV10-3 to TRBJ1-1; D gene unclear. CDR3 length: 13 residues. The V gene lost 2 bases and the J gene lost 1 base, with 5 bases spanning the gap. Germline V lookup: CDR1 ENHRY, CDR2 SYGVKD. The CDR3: CAISEVGNTEAFF. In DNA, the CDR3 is TGTGCCATCAGTGAGGTCGGGAACACTGAAGCTTTCTTT.

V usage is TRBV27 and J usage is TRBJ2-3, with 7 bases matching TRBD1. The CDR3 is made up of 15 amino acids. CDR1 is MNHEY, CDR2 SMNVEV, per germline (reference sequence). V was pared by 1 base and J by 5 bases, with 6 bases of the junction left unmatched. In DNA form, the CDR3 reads TGTGCCAGCAGTTTATTGGACAGGCCCAGAGATACGCAGTATTTT. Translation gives CASSLLDRPRDTQYF.

The CDR3 protein is CASSIRGYGANVLTF. The CDR3 DNA follows: TGTGCCAGTAGTATCAGGGGCTATGGGGCCAACGTCCTGACTTTC. The chain uses TRBV19 and TRBJ2-6, with D possibly matching TRBD1 (6 bases). Germline-derived CDR1 and CDR2 are LNHDA and SQIVND (reference sequence). Trimming removed 3 bases from V and 3 bases from J, with 9 bases in between. This CDR3 region has 15 residues.

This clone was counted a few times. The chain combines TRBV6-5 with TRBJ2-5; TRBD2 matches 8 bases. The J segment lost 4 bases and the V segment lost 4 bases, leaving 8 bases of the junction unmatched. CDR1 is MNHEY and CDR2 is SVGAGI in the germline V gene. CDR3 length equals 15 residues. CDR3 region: CASSLAGLAGETQYF. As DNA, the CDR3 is TGTGCCAGCAGTTTAGCCGGACTAGCAGGAGAGACCCAGTACTTC.

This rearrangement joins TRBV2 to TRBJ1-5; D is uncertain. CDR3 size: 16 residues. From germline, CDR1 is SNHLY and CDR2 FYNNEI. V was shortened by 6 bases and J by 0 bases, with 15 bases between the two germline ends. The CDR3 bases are TGTGCCAGCAGAGTTCCGGGAGGGAATAGCAATCAGCCCCAGCATTTT. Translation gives CASRVPGGNSNQPQHF.

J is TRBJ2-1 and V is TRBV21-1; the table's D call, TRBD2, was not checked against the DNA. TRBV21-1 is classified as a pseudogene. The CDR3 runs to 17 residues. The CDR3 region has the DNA TGTGCCAGCAGCAAAACCCTAAAGCGGGAAAGCTACAATGAGCAGTTCTTC. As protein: CASSKTLKRESYNEQFF.

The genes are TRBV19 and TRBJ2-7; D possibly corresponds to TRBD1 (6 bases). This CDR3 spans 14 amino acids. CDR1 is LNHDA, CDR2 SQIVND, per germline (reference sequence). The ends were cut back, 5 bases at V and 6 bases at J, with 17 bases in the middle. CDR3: CASSGDRLGGEQYF. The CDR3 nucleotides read TGTGCCAGTAGTGGTGACAGGCTTGGAGGCGAGCAGTACTTC.

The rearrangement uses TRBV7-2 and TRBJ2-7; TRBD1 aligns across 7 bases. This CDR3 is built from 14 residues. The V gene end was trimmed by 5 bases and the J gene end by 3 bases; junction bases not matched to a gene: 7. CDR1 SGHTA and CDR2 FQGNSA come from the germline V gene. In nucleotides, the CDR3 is TGTGCCAGCAGCACGGGACAGCGGAACTACGAGCAGTACTTC. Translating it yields CASSTGQRNYEQYF.

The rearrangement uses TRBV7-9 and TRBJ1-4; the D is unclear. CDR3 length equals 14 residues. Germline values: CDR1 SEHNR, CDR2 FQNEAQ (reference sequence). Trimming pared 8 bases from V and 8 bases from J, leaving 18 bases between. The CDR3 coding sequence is TGTGCCAGCGCCACGGCCGTGGGCTCCGAAAAACTGTTTTTT. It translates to CASATAVGSEKLFF.